This TCR beta chain was sequenced for a study of OX40 agonist ivuxolimab in advanced cancers. Study summary: The drug used for patients, ivuxolimab, was an agonistic anti-OX40 (CD134) antibody. Allowance was made for prior anti-PD-1, anti-PD-L1 or anti-CTLA-4 therapy, and approximately 40% had some. Study results and limitations: At doses 0.1 to 3.0 mg/kg, CD4+ and CD8+ clones expanded.

As for this clone: Its antigen is still unknown.

It was autoimmune disease history or systemic immunosuppression that excluded patients. Using immunoSEQ multiplex PCR, the repertoire was profiled, and TCRdb retains in-frame clones only, with some absent. This sample carries 70,000 to 95,000 clones, around 86% of them seen once, and the ten largest clones take 6.2%. V was pared by 3 bases and J by 4 bases, with 10 bases of the junction left unmatched. Germline V gene data show CDR1 as SGHTA and CDR2 as FQGNSA. This CDR3 comprises 16 residues. The rearrangement uses TRBV7-2 and TRBJ2-7, with TRBD1 identical over 9 bases. The sample was CD4+ or CD8+ T cells sorted from blood, taken in a trial of the OX40 agonist ivuxolimab. The sequence derives from an adult with an advanced solid tumor such as melanoma, head and neck, liver or kidney cancer. The CDR3 loop is CASSLGTGTVVYEQYF. CDR3 nucleotide sequence: TGTGCCAGCAGCTTGGGGACAGGGACTGTAGTGTACGAGCAGTACTTC.